This TCR beta chain is from a study of cytomegalovirus exposure and HLA in healthy donors. The CDR3 extends over 15 amino acids. Trimming stripped 0 bases from V and 7 bases from J, with 15 bases between. Germline V gene lookup returns CDR1 MNHNY and CDR2 SVGAGI (reference sequence). Primers: 60 Vbeta forward and 13 Jbeta reverse. The data were produced by immunoSEQ multiplex PCR, yet TCRdb's version contains in-frame clones alone and is incomplete. The sample has around 42,000 clones. The sequencing input was PBMCs. The V and J genes are TRBV6-6 and TRBJ2-5; perhaps TRBD2 as D (6 bases). This TCR was sampled from a man younger than 40 in good health and CMV-seronegative. The CDR3 DNA reads as TGTGCCAGCAGTTACTCGATCTCCGTCGGGGGGACCCAGTACTTC. Translation gives CASSYSISVGGTQYF.